These 17 T cell receptor beta chains were sequenced from one sample in a study of cytotoxic CD8 clonotypes in ibrutinib-treated CLL. The table came from immunoSEQ multiplex PCR; TCRdb's copy has only in-frame clones and leaves some out. The sample consists of about 63,000 clones, roughly 59% of them appearing once. Here the sequenced sample was PBMCs, taken after 12 months of ibrutinib treatment. These receptors were collected from a human donor with chronic lymphocytic leukemia.

The chain is built from TRBV11-2 and TRBJ2-2, with D hard to call. V was pared by 5 bases and J by 5 bases, with 15 bases between. Germline loops: CDR1 SGHAT, CDR2 FQNNGV. The CDR3 spans 15 residues. Written as DNA, the CDR3 is TGTGCCAGCAGCCCAACAGCTGGGGTTACCGGGGAGCTGTTTTTT. This encodes CASSPTAGVTGELFF. The variable domain in full, completed from reference TRBV11-2 and TRBJ2-2, reads EAGVAQSPRYKIIEKRQSVAFWCNPISGHATLYWYQQILGQGPKLLIQFQNNGVVDDSQLPKDRFSAERLKGVDSTLKIQPAKLEDSAVYLCASSPTAGVTGELFFGEGSRLTVL.

This chain uses TRBV21-1 with TRBJ2-7. TRBV21-1 is deemed a pseudogene. The CDR3 runs 17 residues. The CDR3 DNA is TGTGCCAGCAGCAAAGCCACCGGGCACCCCAGCGAAGACGAGCAGTACGTC. Residues: CASSKATGHPSEDEQYV.

CDR3 sequence (DNA): TGTGCCAGCAGCCAAGGGGCGGGCTCCAGGGGTCCTGGAAACACCATATATTTT. As protein: CASSQGAGSRGPGNTIYF. The V and J genes are TRBV14 and TRBJ1-3, with D possibly matching TRBD1 (6 bases). Between the trimmed V and J ends, which lost 1 base and 2 bases, there was a span of 18 bases. Germline V lookup: CDR1 SGHDN, CDR2 FVKESK. The CDR3 loop spans 18 amino acids.

The chain combines TRBV2 with TRBJ2-5; weak D call: TRBD1 (5 bases). V dropped 3 bases and J dropped 2 bases, with 13 bases sitting between them. The CDR3 runs 15 residues. Germline V gene sequence: CDR1 SNHLY, CDR2 FYNNEI. As DNA, the CDR3 is TGTGCCAGCAGTGACCCCAGGGAAGCTCAAGAGACCCAGTACTTC. It translates to CASSDPREAQETQYF. Drawing the rest from reference TRBV2 and TRBJ2-5, the complete variable domain is EPEVTQTPSHQVTQMGQEVILRCVPISNHLYFYWYRQILGQKVEFLVSFYNNEISEKSEIFDDQFSVERPDGSNFTLKIRSTKLEDSAMYFCASSDPREAQETQYFGPGTRLLVL.

The V call is TRBV30, the J call TRBJ2-7; TRBD2 agrees at 11 bases. The CDR3 loop spans 16 amino acids. Germline-derived CDR1 and CDR2 are GTSNPN and SVGIG (reference sequence). The V and J ends lost 3 bases and 4 bases, in that order; junction bases with no gene match: 11. CDR3 sequence: CAWRTPGLAARYEQYF. The CDR3 region has the DNA TGTGCCTGGAGAACCCCGGGACTAGCGGCCCGATACGAGCAGTACTTC.

The chain carries TRBV5-1 and TRBJ2-3; TRBD2 is a possible D gene (6 bases). The ends were cut back, 4 bases at V and 6 bases at J, with 18 bases in the middle. From germline, CDR1 is SGHRS and CDR2 YFSETQ. CDR3 length equals 15 residues. CDR3 sequence (DNA): TGCGCCAGCAGCGGCGGGACGCCGGCCCCCGATACGCAGTATTTT. Its translation is CASSGGTPAPDTQYF.

V and J are TRBV5-1 and TRBJ2-3; TRBD2 might be the D (5 bases). The germline V gene has CDR1 SGHRS and CDR2 YFSETQ. Trimming took 3 bases from V and 3 from J, leaving 14 bases between them. CDR3 length: 15 residues. The CDR3 loop is CASSSFPSGTDTQYF. For the CDR3, the DNA is TGCGCCAGCAGCTCCTTTCCATCGGGGACAGATACGCAGTATTTT.

In its sample, this clone was seen a few times. V usage is TRBV27 and J usage is TRBJ2-3; 7 bases fit TRBD2. Germline lookup yields CDR1 MNHEY and CDR2 SMNVEV (reference sequence). The CDR3 length is 15 residues. V shed 5 bases, J shed 1 base, and the junction held 6 bases outside the gene matches. CDR3 bases: TGTGCCAGCAGTCAAGGACTAGTTGGCACAGATACGCAGTATTTT. It specifies CASSQGLVGTDTQYF.

This chain links TRBV10-1 with TRBJ2-7; 8 bases map to TRBD2. Germline lookup yields CDR1 WNHNN and CDR2 SYGVQD (reference sequence). Trimming removed 9 bases from V and 1 base from J; junction bases left unmatched: 14. The CDR3 covers 16 residues. The CDR3 nucleotides read TGCGCCAGACGACGGTCGGGGGGGGGCCCGTCCTACGAGCAGTACGTC. It codes for CARRRSGGGPSYEQYV.

The chain recombines TRBV7-2 with TRBJ2-6; TRBD1 is a possible D gene (6 bases). Germline V gives CDR1 SGHTA, CDR2 FQGNSA. V shed 6 bases and J shed 2 bases, with 17 bases lying between them. The CDR3 is 17 residues long. The CDR3 loop is CASRIGQMVAGANVLTF. The CDR3 DNA is TGTGCCAGCAGGATAGGACAGATGGTGGCTGGGGCCAACGTCCTGACTTTC.

The J gene is TRBJ1-2, the V gene TRBV18; TRBD1 might be the D (6 bases). Trimming took 3 bases from V and 4 from J, leaving 9 bases between them. The CDR3 is made up of 13 amino acids. CDR1 is KGHSH and CDR2 is LQKENI in the germline V gene. This CDR3 reads CASSPGQLYGYTF. CDR3 DNA sequence: TGTGCCAGCTCACCGGGACAACTCTATGGCTACACCTTC. The full variable domain, in which reference TRBV18 and TRBJ1-2 provide the parts outside the CDR3, is NAGVMQNPRHLVRRRGQEARLRCSPMKGHSHVYWYRQLPEEGLKFMVYLQKENIIDESGMPKERFSAEFPKEGPSILRIQQVVRGDSAAYFCASSPGQLYGYTFGSGTRLTVV.

This chain uses TRBV19 with TRBJ2-3, with 13 bases fitting TRBD2. V was pared by 5 bases and J by 6 bases, with 5 bases of the junction left unmatched. The CDR3 runs 15 residues. CDR1 and CDR2 (germline): LNHDA, SQIVND (reference sequence). This CDR3 is CASSYGTSGADTQYF. The CDR3 coding sequence is TGTGCCAGTAGTTATGGGACTAGCGGGGCTGATACGCAGTATTTT.

The V call is TRBV30, the J call TRBJ1-2; D gene unclear. V lost 0 bases and J 8 bases, leaving 22 bases between the germline ends. Germline-derived CDR1 and CDR2 are GTSNPN and SVGIG (reference sequence). The CDR3 is 16 residues long. CDR3 residues: CAWSVLSPGGTAGYTF. The CDR3 DNA sequence: TGTGCCTGGAGTGTATTGTCCCCCGGCGGTACAGCGGGCTACACCTTC.

This clone came up once. The chain joins TRBV5-1 to TRBJ2-2; D is unclear. The CDR3 is 17 amino acids. Per the germline V gene, CDR1 is SGHRS and CDR2 is YFSETQ. V lost 0 bases and J 0 bases, leaving 12 bases between the germline ends. The CDR3 spells CASSLGSIFANTGELFF. DNA of the CDR3: TGCGCCAGCAGCTTGGGTTCCATCTTCGCGAACACCGGGGAGCTGTTTTTT.

The V call is TRBV4-1, the J call TRBJ2-1; D unclear. Germline CDR1 reads MGHRA; CDR2 reads YSYEKL. CDR3 size: 13 residues. Deletions cut 3 bases from V and 8 bases from J, with 11 bases between. CDR3 in DNA: TGCGCCAGCAGCCATCCCACCTTCCATGAGCAGTTCTTC. This sequence encodes CASSHPTFHEQFF.

The chain uses TRBV7-9 and TRBJ2-2; D is perhaps TRBD1 (5 bases). Germline assignment: CDR1 SEHNR and CDR2 FQNEAQ (reference sequence). V lost 2 bases to trimming and J lost 9 bases, with 16 bases between them. The CDR3 has 15 amino acids. The CDR3 DNA reads TGTGCCAGCAGCTTACACCAGACAGTTCCCAGGGAGCTGTTTTTT. It specifies CASSLHQTVPRELFF.

The genes are TRBV6-4 and TRBJ2-1; 9 bases align to TRBD2. Germline V lookup: CDR1 MRHNA, CDR2 SNTAGT. The CDR3 consists of 16 residues. The V gene end was trimmed by 0 bases and the J gene end by 7 bases; junction bases not matched to a gene: 7. CDR3: CASSDSEAGGKNEQFF. The CDR3 bases are TGTGCCAGCAGTGACTCAGAGGCGGGAGGGAAGAATGAGCAGTTCTTC.